Shown below are 11 T cell receptor beta chains from a single sample sequenced in a study of blood T cells in healthy people across ages. The use of a sample-barcoded 5' primer and a J-beta primer mix characterized a second PCR of 7 to 11 cycles. TCRdb used MiXCR to reprocess the 5' RACE reads, holding one entry per CDR3 protein. The data show some 710,000 distinct CDR3 sequences, with 20% to 25% seen just once and around 22% held by the top ten. The sample was blood. All receptors come from a man between 65 and 85 years old in good health.

This clonotype has only a few counts. This chain links TRBV4-3 with TRBJ1-2; no clear D. This CDR3 spans 14 amino acids. Germline V lookup: CDR1 LGHNA, CDR2 YSLEER. The V end was cut by 1 base, the J end by 3 bases, with 9 bases between. CDR3 loop: CASSQGSADYGYTF. CDR3 nucleotides: TGCGCCAGCAGCCAAGGATCGGCGGACTATGGCTACACCTTC.

The genes are TRBV2 and TRBJ1-1; tentatively, D is TRBD1 (5 bases). Trimming shortened V by 3 bases and J by 1 base, and 9 bases separated the two germline ends. The CDR3 consists of 14 residues. Germline loops: CDR1 SNHLY, CDR2 FYNNEI. In nucleotides, the CDR3 is TGTGCCAGCAGTGACGGGGCGGCGAACACTGAAGCTTTCTTT. Protein product: CASSDGAANTEAFF. Based on the CDR3 plus reference TRBV2 and TRBJ1-1, the full variable domain is EPEVTQTPSHQVTQMGQEVILRCVPISNHLYFYWYRQILGQKVEFLVSFYNNEISEKSEIFDDQFSVERPDGSNFTLKIRSTKLEDSAMYFCASSDGAANTEAFFGQGTRLTVV.

The gene calls are TRBV7-9 and TRBJ2-4, with TRBD1 matching over 8 bases. Germline-derived CDR1 and CDR2 are SEHNR and FQNEAQ (reference sequence). The CDR3 sequence is 15 residues long. V gave up 2 bases and J gave up 4 bases; unmatched junction bases: 4. CDR3 nucleotide sequence: TGTGCCAGCAGCTTACTGGGACAGGCTAAAAACATTCAGTACTTC. It encodes CASSLLGQAKNIQYF.

Only a few counts were recorded for this clonotype. The V gene is TRBV4-3, the J gene TRBJ2-5; TRBD1 aligns across 8 bases. Germline lookup yields CDR1 LGHNA and CDR2 YSLEER. V lost 0 bases, J lost 4 bases, and 7 bases stayed unmatched. CDR3 length equals 16 residues. CDR3 nucleotide sequence: TGCGCCAGCAGCCAAGATCAGTCAGGGGGCGCAGAGACCCAGTACTTC. It yields the protein CASSQDQSGGAETQYF.

At least ten counts were recorded for this clonotype. Written as DNA, the CDR3 is TGCAGCGTTGAAGAGGGTGCAGTTCAAGAGACCCAGTACTTC. It translates to CSVEEGAVQETQYF. V is TRBV29-1 and J is TRBJ2-5; no clear D. The V end was cut by 0 bases, the J end by 2 bases, with 10 bases between. This CDR3 has 14 residues. Germline assignment: CDR1 SQVTM and CDR2 ANQGSEA.

This clonotype has just a few counts. The rearrangement uses TRBV12-3 or TRBV12-4 and TRBJ2-7, with D possibly TRBD2 on 6 matching bases. Trimming took 0 bases from V and 3 from J, leaving 15 bases between them. The CDR3 spans 16 residues. CDR3 bases: TGTGCCAGCAGTTTAGCTCCCTCTACGGGGGACTACGAGCAGTACTTC. Its translation is CASSLAPSTGDYEQYF.

The V call is TRBV7-2, the J call TRBJ2-2; 8 nucleotides match TRBD2. Germline assignment: CDR1 SGHTA and CDR2 FQGNSA. This CDR3 has 16 residues. The V segment lost 10 bases and the J segment 1 base; nucleotides outside the gene matches: 11. The DNA of the CDR3 is TGTGCCATCCCGGGTAAAGCGGGAGTGAACACCGGGGAGCTGTTTTTT. Amino acids: CAIPGKAGVNTGELFF.

This clonotype was found a few times. The chain recombines TRBV7-2 with TRBJ1-2; no firm D call. V was clipped by 6 bases and J by 4 bases, with 12 bases between them. The CDR3 has 13 residues. Germline CDR1 is SGHTA and CDR2 is FQGNSA. CDR3 residues: CASRPDGSYGYTF. CDR3 in DNA: TGTGCCAGCAGGCCGGACGGAAGCTATGGCTACACCTTC.

The rearrangement joins TRBV12-3 or TRBV12-4 to TRBJ2-1; no clear D. The CDR3 sequence is 13 residues long. Trimming shortened V by 7 bases and J by 2 bases, and 9 bases separated the two germline ends. CDR3 amino acids: CASTPTPYNEQFF. The CDR3 DNA reads TGTGCCAGCACCCCAACCCCCTACAATGAGCAGTTCTTC.

On this clonotype itself: A junction end diverges from the germline sequence, so it may reflect a read error. The rearrangement joins TRBV20-1 to TRBJ1-1; TRBD1 matches 9 bases. CDR1 DFQATT and CDR2 SNEGSKA come from the germline V gene (reference sequence). This CDR3 is 13 amino acids long. The DNA for the CDR3 is TGCAGTCCATTGACAGGGGGAAAAACTGCAGCTTTCTTT. This codes for CSPLTGGKTAAFF.

The CDR3 nucleotides read TGTGCCAGCAGCTCCAACAGGGCTTCCTACGAGCAGTACTTC. This gives the protein CASSSNRASYEQYF. The rearrangement links TRBV7-8 to TRBJ2-7; a weak D match, TRBD1 (6 bases). The V and J ends lost 4 bases and 1 base respectively, with 11 bases between them. CDR3 size: 14 residues. Per germline, CDR1 SGHVS and CDR2 FQNEAQ.